This T cell receptor beta chain is from a study of blood T cell repertoires in COVID-19. Study information: Acute and convalescent COVID-19 specimens originated in the United States, Italy and Spain.

The recovered donors of Cohort 3 showed two negative PCRs, clearance, or symptom resolution. Data came from immunoSEQ multiplex PCR; TCRdb stores just in-frame clones and leaves some out. The data hold 230,000 or so clones, with 80% to 85% observed a single time. V was shortened by 9 bases and J by 2 bases, with 14 bases between the two germline ends. Germline V CDR1 and CDR2: SGHKS, YYEKEE (reference sequence). This CDR3 has 13 residues. The specimen sequenced was PBMCs or T cells enriched from blood (not recorded which). The clonotype was recovered from a man in his forties or fifties who had recovered from COVID-19. The V and J genes are TRBV5-5 and TRBJ2-5, with D perhaps being TRBD1 or TRBD2 (7 bases each). The CDR3 here is CATRGGGQETQYF. CDR3 in DNA: TGTGCCACCAGGGGGGGTGGTCAAGAGACCCAGTACTTC.